A selection of T cell receptor beta chains follows, all from one sample in a study of regulatory T cells in long-lasting Graves disease. TCRdb fed the multiplex PCR reads into MiXCR, producing one record per CDR3 protein. The data hold around 470,000 distinct CDR3 sequences, with approximately 14% observed a single time. These same data were also listed under a study on T cells in Graves' hyperthyroidism and ophthalmopathy.

Sample: peripheral blood mononuclear cells (PBMCs), taken at new diagnosis, from a patient treated with antithyroid drugs. The origin of the receptors is a woman in her 50s with Graves disease. CDR3s include the opening cysteine and the closing phenylalanine or tryptophan. Fields, in order: CDR3 protein, CDR3 DNA, V gene, clone size, D gene, J gene. A D gene is named only where the DNA matches it firmly. For some rows the clone size is stated as once, few or many, or as a class when expanded; others skip it.

CASALGENQPQHF | TGTGCCAGCGCTTTGGGGGAGAATCAGCCCCAGCATTTT | TRBV27 | NA | NA | TRBJ1-5
CAILRDRGDYEQYF | TGTGCCATCCTCCGTGACAGGGGTGACTACGAGCAGTACTTC | TRBV10-3 | NA | TRBD1 | TRBJ2-7
CAWSGRGNQPQHF | TGTGCCTGGAGTGGCAGGGGGAATCAGCCCCAGCATTTT | TRBV30 | many | TRBD1 | TRBJ1-5
CAWSEGDTQYF | TGTGCCTGGAGTGAAGGGGATACGCAGTATTTT | TRBV30 | NA | NA | TRBJ2-3
CASSWGRGGGLVRGSASSYNEQFF | TGTGCCAGCAGCTGGGGCCGGGGGGGCGGCCTAGTACGAGGTAGTGCGAGCTCCTACAATGAGCAGTTCTTC | TRBV5-4 | NA | TRBD2 | TRBJ2-1
CASSSERDYSYEQYF | TGTGCCAGCAGCTCGGAGCGGGACTACTCCTACGAGCAGTACTTC | TRBV7-3 | few | TRBD2 | TRBJ2-7
CASTAGGPGELFF | TGTGCCAGCACGGCCGGGGGTCCCGGGGAGCTGTTTTTT | TRBV6-1 | few | NA | TRBJ2-2
CASSFSGIQYNEQFF | TGTGCCAGCAGCTTCAGCGGGATCCAATACAATGAGCAGTTCTTC | TRBV7-2 | few | TRBD2 | TRBJ2-1
CASLAGTSNLYNEQFF | TGTGCCAGCCTTGCCGGGACTTCAAATCTCTACAATGAGCAGTTCTTC | TRBV12-3/TRBV12-4 | many | NA | TRBJ2-1
CASSLAIAESTDTQYF | TGCGCCAGCAGCTTGGCCATCGCGGAAAGCACAGATACGCAGTATTTT | TRBV5-1 | many | NA | TRBJ2-3
CASSRGGGFVNTEAFF | TGTGCCAGCAGCCGTGGTGGTGGCTTCGTGAACACTGAAGCTTTCTTT | TRBV28 | many | NA | TRBJ1-1
CASKFSGFAGALEQYF | TGTGCCAGCAAGTTCAGTGGTTTCGCGGGAGCTCTGGAGCAGTACTTC | TRBV28 | many | TRBD2 | TRBJ2-7
CASSFNRGKLFF | TGTGCCAGCAGTTTTAACAGGGGAAAACTGTTTTTT | TRBV27 | many | TRBD1 | TRBJ1-4
CASRGGKSVQANEKLFF | TGTGCCAGCAGGGGTGGGAAGAGTGTGCAAGCTAATGAAAAACTGTTTTTT | TRBV7-9 | few | NA | TRBJ1-4
CASSPPRAGMNTEAFF | TGTGCCAGCTCACCACCCAGGGCTGGGATGAACACTGAAGCTTTCTTT | TRBV18 | many | NA | TRBJ1-1
CASRLRDSQETQYF | TGTGCCAGCAGACTCCGGGACTCGCAAGAGACCCAGTACTTC | TRBV7-2 | few | NA | TRBJ2-5
CAISGTSGSTGELFF | TGTGCCATCAGTGGGACTAGCGGGAGCACCGGGGAGCTGTTTTTT | TRBV10-3 | many | TRBD2 | TRBJ2-2
CASRWGGAAEAFF | TGTGCCAGCAGGTGGGGGGGGGCAGCGGAAGCTTTCTTT | TRBV5-6 | few | NA | TRBJ1-1
CASSRTSGGIYEQYF | TGTGCCAGCAGTCGTACTAGCGGGGGGATCTACGAGCAGTACTTC | TRBV12-3/TRBV12-4 | many | TRBD2 | TRBJ2-7
CVSSLVPLSSGNIIYF | TGTGTCAGCAGCTTAGTCCCTTTAAGCTCTGGAAACATCATATATTTT | TRBV7-2 | NA | NA | TRBJ1-3
CASSLGIQNYGYTF | TGTGCCAGCAGTTTAGGGATACAAAACTATGGCTACACCTTC | TRBV28 | NA | NA | TRBJ1-2
CAISESIGGAGPYEQYF | TGTGCCATCAGTGAGTCGATAGGGGGGGCTGGCCCCTACGAGCAGTACTTC | TRBV10-3 | many | NA | TRBJ2-7
CASSLEQGYEKLFF | TGTGCCAGCAGTTTAGAACAGGGATATGAAAAACTGTTTTTT | TRBV12-3/TRBV12-4 | NA | NA | TRBJ1-4
CASSQDGAGVYEQFF | TGTGCCAGCAGCCAAGACGGCGCGGGAGTGTATGAGCAGTTCTTC | TRBV3-1 | NA | TRBD2 | TRBJ2-1
CTSSLARDNYGYTF | TGTACCAGCAGCTTAGCCCGGGACAACTATGGCTACACCTTC | TRBV11-2 | NA | NA | TRBJ1-2
CASQGQNSYEQYF | TGCGCCAGCCAGGGACAGAACTCCTACGAGCAGTACTTC | TRBV5-1 | NA | TRBD1 | TRBJ2-7
CASRPTKDNEQFF | TGTGCCAGCAGACCCACTAAGGACAATGAGCAGTTCTTC | TRBV2 | many | NA | TRBJ2-1
CASSSTGRNTDTQYF | TGTGCCAGCAGTTCGACAGGGAGAAACACAGATACGCAGTATTTT | TRBV3-1 | few | TRBD1 | TRBJ2-3
CASSQDRGQGGRNQPQHF | TGTGCCAGCAGCCAAGACCGGGGACAGGGGGGGCGAAATCAGCCCCAGCATTTT | TRBV3-1 | NA | TRBD1 | TRBJ1-5
CASSQDRLAGGITYEQYF | TGCGCCAGCAGCCAAGATCGGCTAGCGGGAGGGATAACCTACGAGCAGTACTTC | TRBV4-1 | few | TRBD2 | TRBJ2-7
CAWSVKASGPYEQYF | TGTGCCTGGAGTGTAAAGGCTAGCGGACCCTACGAGCAGTACTTC | TRBV30 | few | TRBD2 | TRBJ2-7
CASRASGDFYNEQFF | TGTGCCAGCAGGGCTAGCGGAGACTTCTACAATGAGCAGTTCTTC | TRBV2 | many | TRBD2 | TRBJ2-1
CAWMGGWTEAFF | TGTGCCTGGATGGGGGGATGGACTGAAGCTTTCTTT | TRBV30 | many | NA | TRBJ1-1
CASSFQGTNTGELFF | TGTGCCAGCAGCTTTCAGGGTACGAACACCGGGGAGCTGTTTTTT | TRBV5-5 | many | NA | TRBJ2-2
CASSAAGAYNEQFF | TGTGCCAGCAGCGCGGCAGGGGCCTACAATGAGCAGTTCTTC | TRBV5-4 | many | NA | TRBJ2-1
CASSYLGTGGGETQYF | TGTGCCAGCAGTTACCTGGGGACAGGGGGTGGAGAGACCCAGTACTTC | TRBV6-5 | many | TRBD1 | TRBJ2-5
CAWSIQSSPDGYTF | TGTGCCTGGAGTATACAATCCAGTCCGGATGGCTACACCTTC | TRBV30 | many | NA | TRBJ1-2
CASSLGERSGRDEQFF | TGCGCCAGCAGCTTAGGAGAGAGAAGCGGGAGGGATGAGCAGTTCTTC | TRBV5-1 | NA | TRBD2 | TRBJ2-1
CASSSAGVDEKLFF | TGTGCCAGCAGTTCGGCAGGGGTCGACGAAAAACTGTTTTTT | TRBV28 | few | NA | TRBJ1-4